The rows below give T cell receptor beta chains drawn from one sample of a study of cytomegalovirus exposure and HLA in healthy donors. The method was immunoSEQ multiplex PCR; TCRdb's version includes in-frame clones alone and lacks a portion of them. The sample consists of 310,000 or so clones, around nine tenths of them appearing once. Material for sequencing was PBMCs. Receptors originate from a woman aged 18 to 35 in good health and CMV-seronegative. Both conserved end residues are part of each CDR3.

TRBV9	CASSPGDRNSPLHF
TRBV5-4	CASSLGVQGNYGYTF
TRBV6-5	CASSSFYEQYF
TRBV5-1	CASSLDILNEQFF
TRBV5-1	CASSNTADNEQFF
TRBV18	CASSPGQGTGELFF
TRBV5-6	CASSGGGMRTNEKLFF
TRBV19	CAARVVLNSNQPQHF
TRBV21-1	CASSGDTDSYNSPLHF
TRBV7-9	CASSIPNQPQHF
TRBV4-1	CASSYAGRNYGYTF
TRBV20-1	CSAPRDPGYTF
TRBV7-9	CSSSLGGQGAEAFF
TRBV21-1	CASSKVYEGVSPYEQYF
TRBV9	CASSAWGQGSGTQYF
TRBV5-4	CASRPMGQGAANYGYTF
TRBV5-1	CASSPGLAGIGELFF
TRBV19	CASSIARTGREETQYF
TRBV7-9	CASSRYRDRAGGTEAFF
TRBV11-2	CASSLGGQLTEAFF
TRBV5-1	CASSLEGTDYQPQHF
TRBV5-1	CASSLGDSVNQPQHF
TRBV10-1	CASSRGNTEAFF
TRBV6-1	CASSPRGQSYEQYF
TRBV2	CASSGPGGGETQYF
TRBV4-1	CASSQGTDYGYTF
TRBV9	CASRAGAGELFF
TRBV11-2	CASSIRYQETQYF
TRBV4-1	CASSQVFLDRTGHGYTF
TRBV7-9	CASSLTGGARSPLHF
TRBV7-2	CASSLPQGWNTEAFF
TRBV7-8	CASAIGGSGELFF
TRBV7-2	CASSPGGGETQYF
TRBV7-9	CASSPRLAGGWTDTQYF
TRBV10-3	CAISESSGGAYNEQFF
TRBV5-1	CASRPNGNSPLHF
TRBV11-3	CASSYSGTGINTGELFF
TRBV4-2	CASSQYRGLWTEAFF
TRBV4-2	CASSPQTVGSGVVFNTEAFF
TRBV27	CASTIGAGGNTEAFF
TRBV10-3	CAISVGQGHSPLHF
TRBV6-5	CASSYQRTGHEKLFF
TRBV10-3	CAISYGRGSSTDTQYF